This T cell receptor beta chain was obtained from a study of T-cell reconstitution after alpha-beta-depleted transplantation in children. Study-wide results and caveats: Several hundred expanded graft clones reportedly were the source of alpha-beta T cells about two months after transplant.

A TCRbeta library incorporating unique molecular identifiers was prepared. TCRdb used MiXCR to reprocess the PCR reads, holding one entry per CDR3 protein. The sample includes 480,000 or so distinct CDR3 sequences, roughly 10% of them seen just once. At least ten counts were recorded for this clonotype. As yet, its antigen is unknown. Its ends do not fully match the called genes, so a read error is possible. Per the germline V gene, CDR1 is SGHTA and CDR2 is FQGNSA. This CDR3 comprises 15 residues. The gene calls are TRBV7-2 and TRBJ2-7; the D call may be TRBD1 or TRBD2 (5 bases each). The sample consisted of PBMCs, taken before TCRalphabeta/CD19-depleted stem cell transplant. The TCR sequence derives from a child younger than 10 with inherited bone marrow failure, due to receive a stem cell transplant. CDR3 sequence reads: CASSLATGPTYQQYF. CDR3 coding DNA: TGTGCCAGCAGCTTAGCGACGGGGCCGACCTACCAGCAGTACTTC.